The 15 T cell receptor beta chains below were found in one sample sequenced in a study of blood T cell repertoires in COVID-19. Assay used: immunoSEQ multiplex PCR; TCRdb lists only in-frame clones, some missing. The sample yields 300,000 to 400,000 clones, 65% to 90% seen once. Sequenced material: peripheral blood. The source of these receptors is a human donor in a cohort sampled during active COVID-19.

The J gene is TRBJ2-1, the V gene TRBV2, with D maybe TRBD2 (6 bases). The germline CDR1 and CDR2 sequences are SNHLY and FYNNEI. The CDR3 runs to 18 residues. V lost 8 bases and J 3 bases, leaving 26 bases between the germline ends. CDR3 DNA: TGTGCCAGCCAGGGACTTCCTAAGGGGACCCTAAGCTACAATGAGCAGTTCTTC. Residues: CASQGLPKGTLSYNEQFF.

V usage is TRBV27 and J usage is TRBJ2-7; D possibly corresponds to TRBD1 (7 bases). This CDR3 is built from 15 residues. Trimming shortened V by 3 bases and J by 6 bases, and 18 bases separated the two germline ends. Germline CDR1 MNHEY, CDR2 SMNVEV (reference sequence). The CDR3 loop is CASSFRGQGTVEQYF. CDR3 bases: TGTGCCAGCAGTTTTAGGGGGCAGGGGACTGTCGAGCAGTACTTC.

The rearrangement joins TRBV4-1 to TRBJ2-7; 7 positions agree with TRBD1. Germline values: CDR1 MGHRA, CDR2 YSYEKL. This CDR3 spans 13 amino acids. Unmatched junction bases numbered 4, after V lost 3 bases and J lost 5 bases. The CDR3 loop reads CASSQTGLNEQYF. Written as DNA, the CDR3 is TGCGCCAGCAGCCAGACAGGGCTTAACGAGCAGTACTTC.

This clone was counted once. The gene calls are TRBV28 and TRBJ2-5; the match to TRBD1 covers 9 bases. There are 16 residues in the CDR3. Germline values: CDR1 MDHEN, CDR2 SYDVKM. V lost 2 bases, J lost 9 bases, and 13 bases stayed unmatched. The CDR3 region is CASSLRGQGFFLSQYF. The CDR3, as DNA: TGTGCCAGCAGTTTAAGGGGACAGGGTTTTTTTTTGTCCCAGTACTTC.

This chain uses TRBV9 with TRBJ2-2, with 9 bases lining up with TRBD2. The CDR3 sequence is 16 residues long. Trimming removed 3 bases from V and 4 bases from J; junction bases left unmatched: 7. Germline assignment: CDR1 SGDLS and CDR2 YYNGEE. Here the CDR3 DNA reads TGTGCCAGCAGCGGTGGGAGCGGGGGGCGCACCGGGGAGCTGTTTTTT. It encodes CASSGGSGGRTGELFF.

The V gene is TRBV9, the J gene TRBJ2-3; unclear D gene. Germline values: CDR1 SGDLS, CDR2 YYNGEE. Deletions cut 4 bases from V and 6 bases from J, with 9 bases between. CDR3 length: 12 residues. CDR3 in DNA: TGTGCCAGCAGCCCCTCCTCGGATACGCAGTATTTT. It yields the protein CASSPSSDTQYF. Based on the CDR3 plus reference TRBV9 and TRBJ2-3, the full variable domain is DSGVTQTPKHLITATGQRVTLRCSPRSGDLSVYWYQQSLDQGLQFLIQYYNGEERAKGNILERFSAQQFPDLHSELNLSSLELGDSALYFCASSPSSDTQYFGPGTRLTVL.

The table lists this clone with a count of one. The CDR3 spells CASSLVPQGYSGNTIYF. The CDR3 nucleotides read TGCGCCAGCAGCTTGGTCCCGCAGGGCTACTCTGGAAACACCATATATTTT. This sequence joins TRBV5-1 and TRBJ1-3; tentative D call: TRBD1 (5 bases). The V end was cut by 0 bases, the J end by 0 bases, with 13 bases between. Per germline, CDR1 SGHRS and CDR2 YFSETQ. The CDR3 has 17 amino acids.

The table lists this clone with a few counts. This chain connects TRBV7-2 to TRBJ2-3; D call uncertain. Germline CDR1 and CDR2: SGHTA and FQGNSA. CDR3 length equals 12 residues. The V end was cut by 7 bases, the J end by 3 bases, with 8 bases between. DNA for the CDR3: TGTGCCAGCATGTATCAGACAGATACGCAGTATTTT. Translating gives CASMYQTDTQYF.

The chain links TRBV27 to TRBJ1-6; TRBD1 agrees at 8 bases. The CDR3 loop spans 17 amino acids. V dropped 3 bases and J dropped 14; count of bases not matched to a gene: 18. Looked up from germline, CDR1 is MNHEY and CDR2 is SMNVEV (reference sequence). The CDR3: CASSFRRGGVRGQSLHF. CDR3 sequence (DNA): TGTGCCAGCAGTTTCCGGCGGGGCGGAGTCAGGGGGCAATCCCTCCACTTT.

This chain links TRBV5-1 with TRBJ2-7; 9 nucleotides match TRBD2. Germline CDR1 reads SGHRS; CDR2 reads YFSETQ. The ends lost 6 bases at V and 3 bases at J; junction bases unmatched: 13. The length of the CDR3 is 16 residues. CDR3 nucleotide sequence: TGCGCCAGCACTCCGAGAATAGCGGGGGACAACTACGAGCAGTACTTC. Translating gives CASTPRIAGDNYEQYF.

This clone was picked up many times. The CDR3 spells CASSLKGQVQPQHF. CDR3 bases: TGTGCCAGCAGCTTAAAGGGACAAGTCCAGCCCCAGCATTTT. This chain links TRBV7-2 with TRBJ1-5; perhaps TRBD1 as D (6 bases). Germline-derived CDR1 and CDR2 are SGHTA and FQGNSA. The CDR3 loop spans 14 amino acids. Trimming shortened V by 2 bases and J by 7 bases, and 12 bases separated the two germline ends.

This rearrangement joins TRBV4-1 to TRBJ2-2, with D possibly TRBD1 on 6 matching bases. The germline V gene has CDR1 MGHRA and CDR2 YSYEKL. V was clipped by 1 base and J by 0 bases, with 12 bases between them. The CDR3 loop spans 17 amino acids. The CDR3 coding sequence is TGCGCCAGCAGCCAAGCCCTGGGACAATCGAACACCGGGGAGCTGTTTTTT. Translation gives CASSQALGQSNTGELFF.

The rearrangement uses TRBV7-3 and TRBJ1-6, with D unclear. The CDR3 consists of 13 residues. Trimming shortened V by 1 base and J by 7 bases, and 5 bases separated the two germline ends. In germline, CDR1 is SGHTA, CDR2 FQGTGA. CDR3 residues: CASSLNANSPLHF. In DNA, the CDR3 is TGTGCCAGCAGCTTAAATGCGAATTCACCCCTCCACTTT.

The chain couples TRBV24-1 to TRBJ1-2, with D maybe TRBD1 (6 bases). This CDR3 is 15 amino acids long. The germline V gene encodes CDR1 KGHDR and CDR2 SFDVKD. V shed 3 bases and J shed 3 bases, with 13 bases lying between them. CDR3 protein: CATSDPRGNHYGYTF. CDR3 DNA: TGTGCCACCAGTGATCCAAGGGGGAATCACTATGGCTACACCTTC.

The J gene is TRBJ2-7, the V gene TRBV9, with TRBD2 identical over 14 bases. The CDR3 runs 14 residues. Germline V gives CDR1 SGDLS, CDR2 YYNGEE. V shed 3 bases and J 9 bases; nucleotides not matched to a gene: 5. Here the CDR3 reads CASSETSGGAAQYF. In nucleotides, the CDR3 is TGTGCCAGCAGCGAGACTAGCGGGGGGGCCGCGCAGTACTTC.